Listed here are 30 T cell receptor beta chains from one sample, sequenced in a study of spatial heterogeneity in lung cancer. Documented time point: sample taken at primary tumor resection. Each CDR3 protein is one row after TCRdb ran MiXCR on the 5' RACE reads. The sample has roughly 1,900 distinct CDR3 sequences, about 21% seen once; the top ten hold about 15%. Sample: normal lung tissue next to the tumor, taken at surgery. The receptors stem from a male donor with early-stage non-small cell lung cancer.

This clonotype was recorded at least ten times. The V call is TRBV10-3, the J call TRBJ2-5; 10 bases align to TRBD1. The CDR3 is 16 amino acids. Looked up from germline, CDR1 is ENHRY and CDR2 is SYGVKD. The J segment lost 7 bases and the V segment lost 3 bases, leaving 11 bases of the junction unmatched. The CDR3 loop reads CAISEKGSGQGGTQYF. The CDR3 bases are TGTGCCATCAGTGAAAAGGGATCTGGACAGGGGGGGACCCAGTACTTC.

In its sample, this clonotype is medium-sized. The rearrangement uses TRBV29-1 and TRBJ2-3; 9 positions match TRBD2. Germline CDR1 and CDR2: SQVTM and ANQGSEA. This CDR3 spans 16 amino acids. Germline trimming cut 2 bases from V and 3 bases from J; bases unmatched to any gene: 9. Here the CDR3 DNA reads TGCAGCGTTGAATTTTTCGGCGGGGGGGCAACAGATACGCAGTATTTT. This codes for CSVEFFGGGATDTQYF.

This clonotype ranks as medium-sized. The chain is built from TRBV11-2 and TRBJ2-1, with D possibly TRBD2 on 6 matching bases. The CDR3 extends over 12 amino acids. Germline CDR1 SGHAT, CDR2 FQNNGV. V lost 5 bases and J 10 bases, leaving 12 bases between the germline ends. CDR3 sequence (DNA): TGTGCCAGCAGCCCCCTCCTAGCGGAGCAGTTCTTC. Translation gives CASSPLLAEQFF.

This clonotype ranks as medium-sized (0.01 to 0.1%). This sequence joins TRBV6-5 and TRBJ1-3; D not resolved. The CDR3 has 13 residues. Germline V gene lookup returns CDR1 MNHEY and CDR2 SVGAGI. The V end was cut by 2 bases, the J end by 3 bases, with 5 bases between. This CDR3 is CASSYRGGNTIYF. The DNA of the CDR3 is TGTGCCAGCAGTTACCGGGGTGGAAACACCATATATTTT.

In its sample, this clonotype ranks as medium-sized. The chain combines TRBV5-1 with TRBJ2-2; 11 bases match TRBD1. The CDR3 totals 16 residues. Trimming removed 1 base from V and 3 bases from J; junction bases left unmatched: 2. Germline CDR1 and CDR2: SGHRS and YFSETQ. CDR3 in amino acids: CASSLRTGGDTGELFF. The CDR3 DNA is TGCGCCAGCAGCTTGAGGACAGGGGGCGACACCGGGGAGCTGTTTTTT.

This clonotype is judged large. The chain couples TRBV25-1 to TRBJ1-1, with TRBD1 matching 8 bases. CDR3 size: 18 residues. Germline assignment: CDR1 MGHDK and CDR2 SYGVNS. V shed 2 bases, J shed 1 base, and the junction held 12 bases outside the gene matches. The CDR3 DNA follows: TGTGCCAGCAGTGAACTTGCGGGGACAGGCGACGGGAACACTGAAGCTTTCTTT. Protein product: CASSELAGTGDGNTEAFF. Full variable domain (outside the CDR3, taken from reference TRBV25-1 and TRBJ1-1): EADIYQTPRYLVIGTGKKITLECSQTMGHDKMYWYQQDPGMELHLIHYSYGVNSTEKGDLSSESTVSRIRTEHFPLTLESARPSHTSQYLCASSELAGTGDGNTEAFFGQGTRLTVV.

In its sample, this clonotype is medium-sized. J is TRBJ2-3 and V is TRBV4-2, with TRBD2 identical over 11 bases. J lost 2 bases, V lost 2 bases, and 6 bases had no gene match. CDR3 size: 17 residues. CDR1 and CDR2 from the germline V gene are LGHNA and YNFKEQ. CDR3 bases: TGTGCCAGCAGCCAAAGGGGACTAGCGGACCTCACAGATACGCAGTATTTT. Amino acids: CASSQRGLADLTDTQYF.

This clonotype was seen just once. V gene TRBV29-1 combines with J gene TRBJ2-3; D is possibly TRBD2 (6 bases). This CDR3 has 11 residues. Germline V gene lookup returns CDR1 SQVTM and CDR2 ANQGSEA. The CDR3 sequence: CSGEEADTQYF. DNA for the CDR3: TGCAGTGGGGAGGAGGCAGATACGCAGTATTTT.

This clonotype has only one observation. J is TRBJ2-7 and V is TRBV28; D remains ambiguous. Germline values: CDR1 MDHEN, CDR2 SYDVKM. V was shortened by 3 bases and J by 2 bases, with 11 bases between the two germline ends. This CDR3 spans 14 amino acids. As DNA, the CDR3 is TGTGCCAGCAGTTTGATGATTGAGCCCTACGAGCAGTACTTC. It codes for CASSLMIEPYEQYF.

This clonotype is labeled medium-sized. The gene calls are TRBV5-1 and TRBJ2-4, with D perhaps matching TRBD1 or TRBD2 (5 bases each). Germline V lookup: CDR1 SGHRS, CDR2 YFSETQ. Deletions cut 4 bases from V and 7 bases from J, with 12 bases between. CDR3 length: 13 residues. The chain's CDR3 is CASSPLGENIQYF. Written as DNA, the CDR3 is TGCGCCAGCAGCCCGCTGGGGGAGAACATTCAGTACTTC.

The chain links TRBV29-1 to TRBJ2-2; D remains ambiguous. The CDR3 is 16 amino acids. Trimming pared 7 bases from V and 4 bases from J, leaving 22 bases between. The germline V gene has CDR1 SQVTM and CDR2 ANQGSEA. CDR3 DNA sequence: TGCAGCGCTTTAGCCGGGCCCCAGGTCGTCACCGGGGAGCTGTTTTTT. Translation gives CSALAGPQVVTGELFF.

By proportion, this clonotype is medium-sized. The chain has TRBV5-6 and TRBJ2-3, with a weak D call TRBD2 (6 bases). Trimming shortened V by 3 bases and J by 3 bases, and 14 bases separated the two germline ends. The CDR3 has 15 amino acids. Germline-derived CDR1 and CDR2 are SGHDT and YYEEEE. Written as DNA, the CDR3 is TGTGCCAGCAGCTCCGGACCGGGACTTACAGATACGCAGTATTTT. Translation: CASSSGPGLTDTQYF.

The chain recombines TRBV19 with TRBJ1-5, with a tentative D call TRBD1 (5 bases). Between the trimmed V and J ends, which lost 3 bases and 7 bases, there was a span of 22 bases. Germline loops: CDR1 LNHDA, CDR2 SQIVND (reference sequence). The CDR3 loop spans 17 amino acids. In DNA, the CDR3 is TGTGCCAGTAGTATTCATGCCGGGACTCCGGCAGTACAGCCCCAGCATTTT. As protein: CASSIHAGTPAVQPQHF.

The gene calls are TRBV12-3 or TRBV12-4 and TRBJ2-4; TRBD2 matches at 7 bases. The CDR3 is 14 amino acids. J lost 8 bases, V lost 1 base, and 5 bases had no gene match. This CDR3 reads CASSLGVAGDIQYF. Written as DNA, the CDR3 is TGTGCCAGCAGTTTAGGCGTGGCGGGAGACATTCAGTACTTC.

This clonotype is judged medium-sized (0.01 to 0.1%). The chain couples TRBV20-1 to TRBJ1-5; D call uncertain. V shed 5 bases and J shed 2 bases, with 13 bases lying between them. CDR1 DFQATT and CDR2 SNEGSKA come from the germline V gene (reference sequence). CDR3 length: 14 residues. The CDR3 nucleotides read TGCAGTGCTTTCCGGGAGTTCGGCAATCAGCCCCAGCATTTT. Amino acid sequence: CSAFREFGNQPQHF.

This clonotype was seen a handful of times. The J gene is TRBJ2-1, the V gene TRBV7-8; unclear D gene. The germline CDR1 and CDR2 sequences are SGHVS and FQNEAQ. Trimming left V 0 bases short and J 11 bases short, with 5 bases between. This CDR3 region has 11 residues. CDR3 in amino acids: CASSLAVQQFF. The CDR3, as DNA: TGTGCCAGCAGCTTAGCGGTTCAGCAGTTCTTC.

This clonotype is judged large (0.1 to 1%). J is TRBJ2-5 and V is TRBV5-1, with 9 bases identical to TRBD2. Germline CDR1 reads SGHRS; CDR2 reads YFSETQ. The CDR3 is 16 residues long. Germline trimming cut 1 base from V and 2 bases from J; bases unmatched to any gene: 6. The CDR3 DNA follows: TGCGCCAGCAGCTTGTTAGCTAGCGGGGTTCAAGAGACCCAGTACTTC. Amino acid sequence: CASSLLASGVQETQYF.

V is TRBV7-9 and J is TRBJ1-6; D unclear. Germline V gives CDR1 SEHNR, CDR2 FQNEAQ (reference sequence). This CDR3 has 15 residues. Trimming pared 3 bases from V and 7 bases from J, leaving 13 bases between. DNA for the CDR3: TGTGCCAGCAGCTTTGCGAGTGGGCAGAATTCACCCCTCCACTTT. Amino acid sequence: CASSFASGQNSPLHF.

This clonotype is categorized as medium-sized. The chain employs TRBV11-2 and TRBJ2-5, with TRBD1 matching 8 bases. CDR1 is SGHAT, CDR2 FQNNGV, per germline. This CDR3 has 16 amino acids. The V gene end was trimmed by 4 bases and the J gene end by 3 bases; junction bases not matched to a gene: 10. This CDR3 is CASSWGTGRGEETQYF. The CDR3 coding sequence is TGTGCCAGCAGCTGGGGGACAGGTCGAGGCGAAGAGACCCAGTACTTC.

This clonotype ranks as large (0.1 to 1%). The V call is TRBV7-6, the J call TRBJ2-5; perhaps TRBD1 as D (5 bases). The V end lost 2 bases, the J end lost 5 bases, and 15 bases lay between the germline ends. The germline V gene has CDR1 SGHVS and CDR2 FNYEAQ. This CDR3 has 15 residues. The DNA of the CDR3 is TGTGCCAGCAGCTTACCCCCCCAGGGCGCGGAGACCCAGTACTTC. It encodes CASSLPPQGAETQYF.

By sample share, this clonotype is medium-sized. The gene calls are TRBV4-1 and TRBJ1-6; 7 bases line up with TRBD1. J gave up 7 bases and V 6 bases, and 9 bases lay outside the gene matches. This CDR3 spans 15 amino acids. Looked up from germline, CDR1 is MGHRA and CDR2 is YSYEKL. CDR3 coding DNA: TGCGCCAGCAGACCTACCGGGACAGAGAATTCACCCCTCCACTTT. Translated: CASRPTGTENSPLHF.

This clonotype is labeled large. V is TRBV30 and J is TRBJ2-7; weak D call: TRBD1 (6 bases). CDR1 and CDR2 (germline): GTSNPN, SVGIG (reference sequence). This CDR3 is built from 14 residues. V was cut by 3 bases and J by 3 bases, with 15 bases left in between. The CDR3 spells CAWRRHRVDYEQYF. CDR3 DNA: TGTGCCTGGAGACGTCACAGGGTGGACTACGAGCAGTACTTC.

This clonotype is deemed medium-sized. The chain uses TRBV11-2 and TRBJ2-3; TRBD2 might be the D (5 bases). V lost 4 bases to trimming and J lost 4 bases, with 18 bases between them. The CDR3 covers 16 residues. Germline values: CDR1 SGHAT, CDR2 FQNNGV. The CDR3 loop reads CASSSLLDVRPDTQYF. The CDR3, as DNA: TGTGCCAGCAGCTCACTACTAGACGTAAGACCAGATACGCAGTATTTT.

By share of the sample, this clonotype is medium-sized. The rearrangement uses TRBV12-2 and TRBJ2-7; the D call TRBD1 from the table was never checked on the DNA. TRBV12-2 corresponds to a pseudogene. The CDR3 covers 15 residues. The DNA for the CDR3 is TGTGCAAGTCGCCGAGGACAGGGGAAGGTCTACGAGCAGTACTTC. Protein product: CASRRGQGKVYEQYF.

This clonotype is large within its sample. The chain has TRBV5-1 and TRBJ1-1; D remains unclear. Trimming took 4 bases from V and 5 from J, leaving 15 bases between them. The germline V gene has CDR1 SGHRS and CDR2 YFSETQ. The CDR3 runs to 14 residues. This chain's CDR3 is CASSQAGRGTEAFF. CDR3 sequence (DNA): TGCGCCAGCAGCCAGGCCGGGCGGGGAACTGAAGCTTTCTTT. The whole variable domain, filled in from reference TRBV5-1 and TRBJ1-1, reads KAGVTQTPRYLIKTRGQQVTLSCSPISGHRSVSWYQQTPGQGLQFLFEYFSETQRNKGNFPGRFSGRQFSNSRSEMNVSTLELGDSALYLCASSQAGRGTEAFFGQGTRLTVV.

This clonotype counts as large. This chain uses TRBV7-8 with TRBJ2-2; a weak D match, TRBD2 (6 bases). Germline CDR1 reads SGHVS; CDR2 reads FQNEAQ. The CDR3 is 15 amino acids. V was pared by 3 bases and J by 0 bases, with 8 bases between. The CDR3 here is CASSFGGPNTGELFF. The DNA of the CDR3 is TGTGCCAGCAGCTTCGGGGGTCCGAACACCGGGGAGCTGTTTTTT.

By sample fraction, this clonotype is large. V is TRBV28 and J is TRBJ1-2; D possibly corresponds to TRBD1 (6 bases). The germline V and J ends were trimmed by 6 bases and 7 bases, with 12 bases remaining between them. The V gene's germline CDR1 is MDHEN and CDR2 SYDVKM. The CDR3 runs 12 residues. The chain's CDR3 is CASRTPQGGYTF. DNA of the CDR3: TGTGCCAGCAGGACCCCACAGGGTGGCTACACCTTC.

This clonotype was observed at least ten times. The chain is built from TRBV20-1 and TRBJ2-4, with D possibly TRBD1 on 6 matching bases. V was shortened by 5 bases and J by 0 bases, with 14 bases between the two germline ends. This CDR3 contains 15 residues. The V gene's germline CDR1 is DFQATT and CDR2 SNEGSKA (reference sequence). The CDR3 region has the DNA TGCAGTGCTCGAAGACAGGATTTAGCCAAAAACATTCAGTACTTC. This gives the protein CSARRQDLAKNIQYF.

This clonotype has a handful of counts. A read error is possible here, since a much larger clone lies one base away. V is TRBV7-9 and J is TRBJ2-7; 8 nucleotides align to TRBD2. Per the germline V gene, CDR1 is SEHNR and CDR2 is FQNEAQ (reference sequence). The CDR3 is made up of 14 amino acids. The CDR3: CANSPPAGVYEQYF. DNA for the CDR3: TGTGCCAACAGCCCCCCAGCGGGGGTCTACGAGCAGTACTTC.

In its sample, this clonotype ranks as large. This chain connects TRBV11-2 to TRBJ2-1; TRBD1 matches 9 bases. Germline V gene data show CDR1 as SGHAT and CDR2 as FQNNGV. The CDR3 loop spans 19 amino acids. V shed 2 bases, J shed 0 bases, and the junction held 11 bases outside the gene matches. The CDR3 is CASSLWDRDPSGSYNEQFF. CDR3 nucleotides: TGTGCCAGCAGCTTATGGGACAGGGATCCTTCAGGCTCCTACAATGAGCAGTTCTTC.